This T cell receptor (beta chain) is from a study of blood T cell repertoires in COVID-19 (dated by TCRdb to the early 2020s). A note on the overall study: The collaborator samples originated in the United States, Italy and Spain and spanned the acute and convalescent phases of COVID-19. The material from the prospective study consisted of cDNA or gDNA derived from T cells, B-cell-depleted T cells, or PBMCs. The dataset comprised deeply sampled blood TCRbeta repertoires from subjects exposed to, actively infected with, or recovered from COVID-19. The sample metadata nearly always contained a de-identified subject ID, COVID-19 status, age in years and sex. Where HLA class I and class II types were available, the types were taken from metadata supplied by the sample provider, not from assay-based typing. The repertoires were made available in a free public database intended to serve as a resource for research on the immune response to SARS-CoV-2. The samples were drawn from the first 160 participants of the ongoing ImmuneRACE study and from 950 to 1,500 subjects provided by 6 global collaborators.

The germline V gene encodes CDR1 ENHRY and CDR2 SYGVKD. The CDR3 starts with the cysteine, ends with the phenylalanine, and has 14 residues. Only the CDR3 DNA is retained, 42 bases long and in frame from the first base. V and J are truncated by 3 bases and 4 bases respectively, leaving an intervening sequence of 9 bases. TCRbeta CDR3 regions were amplified from genomic DNA using the immunoSEQ Assay, a bias-controlled multiplex PCR. Under the source paper's analysis protocol: Within the assay, amplification of reference gene primers was used to estimate how many nucleated cells each sample contained. To quantify the absolute abundance of each unique TCRbeta CDR3 rearrangement, sequence reads were collapsed and filtered. For each sample, productive Simpson clonality was calculated as the square root of Simpson's diversity index across productive rearrangements. What TCRdb holds here is the immuneACCESS table cut down to in-frame rearrangements. Part of the clones is not present; checked against another copy, under half of the missing clones reflect an unresolved V gene, and the others are unexplained. That table supplies the V and J calls and clone size; D and trimming were determined from the DNA. For this sample the table gives about 51,000 clones, of which around 93% were detected only once. 3.1% of the sample lies in the top ten.

Remarks on this clone: The antigen it binds to is not known. It has no much larger one-base neighbor in the sample; base qualities were not kept.

Study-level results and caveats: How much clinical and demographic metadata was included differed by source and by participant, and the metadata was provided uncurated.

Collaborating institutions collected whole blood in K2EDTA tubes following their own protocols. For TCRbeta analysis, collaborator samples were shipped as frozen whole blood, as isolated PBMCs, or as DNA extracted from either sample type. The sequenced sample consisted of peripheral blood. The clonotype originates from a middle-aged man with acute or convalescent COVID-19. The receptor chain draws on TRBV10-3 and TRBJ2-2; there is no confident call for the D gene. The CDR3 region has the sequence CAISDPHGTGELFF. In nucleotides, the sequence is TGTGCCATCAGTGACCCGCACGGCACCGGGGAGCTGTTTTTT.